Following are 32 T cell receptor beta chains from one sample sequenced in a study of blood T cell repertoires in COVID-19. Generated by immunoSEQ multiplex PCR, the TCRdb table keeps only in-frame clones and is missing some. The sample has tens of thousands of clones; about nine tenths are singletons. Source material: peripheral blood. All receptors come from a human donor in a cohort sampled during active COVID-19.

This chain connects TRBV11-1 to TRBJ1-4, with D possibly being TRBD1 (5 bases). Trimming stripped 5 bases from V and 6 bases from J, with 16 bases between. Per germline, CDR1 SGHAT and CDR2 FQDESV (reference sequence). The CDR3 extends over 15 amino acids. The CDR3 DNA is TGTGCCAGCAGCCCTCAGGGTGATCAGGATGAAAAACTGTTTTTT. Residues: CASSPQGDQDEKLFF.

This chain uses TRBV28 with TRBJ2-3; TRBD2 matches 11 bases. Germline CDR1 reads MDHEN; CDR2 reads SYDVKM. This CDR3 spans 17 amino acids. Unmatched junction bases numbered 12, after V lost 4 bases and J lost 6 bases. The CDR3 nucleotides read TGTGCCAGCAGTTCTTCCCTTGGAACTAGCGGGGGTGATACGCAGTATTTT. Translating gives CASSSSLGTSGGDTQYF.

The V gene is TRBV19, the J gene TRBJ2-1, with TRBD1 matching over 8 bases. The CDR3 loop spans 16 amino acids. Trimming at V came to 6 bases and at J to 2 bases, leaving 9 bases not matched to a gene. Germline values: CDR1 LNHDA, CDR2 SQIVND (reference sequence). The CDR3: CASRTSPTGAYNEQFF. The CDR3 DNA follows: TGTGCCAGTAGAACCTCGCCGACAGGGGCCTACAATGAGCAGTTCTTC.

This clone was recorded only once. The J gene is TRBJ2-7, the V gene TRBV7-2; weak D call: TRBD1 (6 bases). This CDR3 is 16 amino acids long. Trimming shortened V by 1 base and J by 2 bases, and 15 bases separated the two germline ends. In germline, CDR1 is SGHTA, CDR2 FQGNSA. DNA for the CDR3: TGTGCCAGCAGCTTAGGACAGGACGGAGTTCCCTACGAGCAGTACTTC. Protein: CASSLGQDGVPYEQYF.

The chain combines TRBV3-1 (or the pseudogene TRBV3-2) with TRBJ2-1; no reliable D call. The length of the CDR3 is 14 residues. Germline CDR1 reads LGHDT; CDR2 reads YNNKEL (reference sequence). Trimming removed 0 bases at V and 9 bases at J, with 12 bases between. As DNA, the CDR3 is TGTGCCAGCAGCCAAGAGTTCACCTCCAGTGAGCAGTTCTTC. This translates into CASSQEFTSSEQFF.

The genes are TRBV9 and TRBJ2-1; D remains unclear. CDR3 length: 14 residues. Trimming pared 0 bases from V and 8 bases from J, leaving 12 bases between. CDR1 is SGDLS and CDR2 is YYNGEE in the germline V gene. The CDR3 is CASSVESHFYEQFF. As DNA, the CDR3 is TGTGCCAGCAGCGTAGAGAGTCACTTCTATGAGCAGTTCTTC.

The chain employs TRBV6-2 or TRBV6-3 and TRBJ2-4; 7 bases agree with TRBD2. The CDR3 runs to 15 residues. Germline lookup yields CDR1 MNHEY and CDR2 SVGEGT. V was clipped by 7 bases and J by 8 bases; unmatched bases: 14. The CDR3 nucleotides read TGTGCCAGCACCCCCCGGGGAGGGGTTGGGGACATTCAGTACTTC. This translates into CASTPRGGVGDIQYF.

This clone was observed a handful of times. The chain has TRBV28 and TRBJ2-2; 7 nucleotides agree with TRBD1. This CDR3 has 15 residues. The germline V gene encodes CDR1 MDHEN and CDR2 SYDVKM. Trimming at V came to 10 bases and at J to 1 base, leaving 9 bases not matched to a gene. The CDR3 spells CATQDGTENTGELFF. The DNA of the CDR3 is TGTGCCACCCAGGATGGGACAGAGAACACCGGGGAGCTGTTTTTT. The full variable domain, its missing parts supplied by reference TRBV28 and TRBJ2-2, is DVKVTQSSRYLVKRTGEKVFLECVQDMDHENMFWYRQDPGLGLRLIYFSYDVKMKEKGDIPEGYSVSREKKERFSLILESASTNQTSMYLCATQDGTENTGELFFGEGSRLTVL.

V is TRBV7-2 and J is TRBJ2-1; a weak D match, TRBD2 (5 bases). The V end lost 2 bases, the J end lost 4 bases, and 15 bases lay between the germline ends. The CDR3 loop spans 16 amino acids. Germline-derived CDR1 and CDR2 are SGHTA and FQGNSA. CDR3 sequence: CASSLTIGMGYNEQFF. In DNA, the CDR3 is TGTGCCAGCAGCTTAACTATCGGGATGGGATACAATGAGCAGTTCTTC.

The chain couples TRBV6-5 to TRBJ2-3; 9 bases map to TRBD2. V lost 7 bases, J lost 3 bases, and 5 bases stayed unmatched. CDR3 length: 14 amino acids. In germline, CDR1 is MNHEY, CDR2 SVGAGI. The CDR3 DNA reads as TGTGCCAGCAAAATGACTAGCGGTACAGATACGCAGTATTTT. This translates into CASKMTSGTDTQYF.

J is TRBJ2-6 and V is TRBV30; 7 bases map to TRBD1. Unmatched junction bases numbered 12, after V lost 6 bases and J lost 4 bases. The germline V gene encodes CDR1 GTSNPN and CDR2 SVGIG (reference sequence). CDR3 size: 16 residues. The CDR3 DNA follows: TGTGCCTGTAGACAGGGCTTGGATTCCGGGGCCAACGTCCTGACTTTC. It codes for CACRQGLDSGANVLTF. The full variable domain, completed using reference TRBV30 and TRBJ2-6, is SQTIHQWPATLVQPVGSPLSLECTVEGTSNPNLYWYRQAAGRGLQLLFYSVGIGQISSEVPQNLSASRPQDRQFILSSKKLLLSDSGFYLCACRQGLDSGANVLTFGAGSRLTVL.

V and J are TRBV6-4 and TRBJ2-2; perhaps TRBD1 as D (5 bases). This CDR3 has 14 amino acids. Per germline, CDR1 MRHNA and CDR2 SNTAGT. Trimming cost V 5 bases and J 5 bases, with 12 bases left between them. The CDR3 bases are TGTGCCAGCAGTTTGGCCTCAGGGACCGGGGAGCTGTTTTTT. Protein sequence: CASSLASGTGELFF.

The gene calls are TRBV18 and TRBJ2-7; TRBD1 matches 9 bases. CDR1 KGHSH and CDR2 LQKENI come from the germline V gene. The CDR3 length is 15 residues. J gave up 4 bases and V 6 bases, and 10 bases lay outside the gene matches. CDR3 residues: CASSITGTGHYEQYF. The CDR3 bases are TGTGCCAGCTCTATAACCGGGACAGGGCATTACGAGCAGTACTTC.

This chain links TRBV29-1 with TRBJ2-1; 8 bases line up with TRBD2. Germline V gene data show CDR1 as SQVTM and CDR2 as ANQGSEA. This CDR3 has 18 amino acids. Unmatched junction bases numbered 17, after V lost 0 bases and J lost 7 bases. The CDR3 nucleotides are TGCAGCGTTGAAGATCTTCAAAGCGGGGGAAACGAGGGGAATGAGCAGTTCTTC. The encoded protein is CSVEDLQSGGNEGNEQFF.

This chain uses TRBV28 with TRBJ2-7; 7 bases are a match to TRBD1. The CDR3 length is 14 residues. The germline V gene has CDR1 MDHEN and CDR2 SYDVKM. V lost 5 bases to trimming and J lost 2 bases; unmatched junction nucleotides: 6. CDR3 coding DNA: TGTGCCAGCAGTAAGGGACAGAGCCCCTACGAGCAGTACTTC. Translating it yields CASSKGQSPYEQYF.

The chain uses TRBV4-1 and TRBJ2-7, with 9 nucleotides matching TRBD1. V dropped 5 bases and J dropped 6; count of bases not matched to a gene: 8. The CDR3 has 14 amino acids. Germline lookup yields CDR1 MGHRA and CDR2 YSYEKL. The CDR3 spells CASSTPGQGPEQYF. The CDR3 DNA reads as TGCGCCAGCAGCACTCCGGGACAGGGTCCCGAGCAGTACTTC.

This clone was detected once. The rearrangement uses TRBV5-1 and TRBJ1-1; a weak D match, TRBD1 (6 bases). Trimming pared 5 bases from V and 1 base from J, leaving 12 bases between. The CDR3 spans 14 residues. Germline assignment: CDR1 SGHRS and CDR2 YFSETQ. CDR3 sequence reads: CASSRGQANTEAFF. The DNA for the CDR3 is TGCGCCAGCAGTAGGGGACAAGCGAACACTGAAGCTTTCTTT.

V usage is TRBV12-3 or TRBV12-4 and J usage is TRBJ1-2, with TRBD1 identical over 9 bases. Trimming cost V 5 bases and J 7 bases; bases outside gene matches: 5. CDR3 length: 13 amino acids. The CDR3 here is CASSRDRDFGYTF. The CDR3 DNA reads TGTGCCAGCAGTCGGGACAGGGACTTTGGCTACACCTTC.

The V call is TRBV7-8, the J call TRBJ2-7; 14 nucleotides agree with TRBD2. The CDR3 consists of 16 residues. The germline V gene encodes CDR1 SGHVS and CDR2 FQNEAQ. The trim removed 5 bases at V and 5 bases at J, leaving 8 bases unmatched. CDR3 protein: CASSPGTSGSSHEQYF. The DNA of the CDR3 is TGTGCCAGCAGCCCGGGGACTAGCGGGAGTTCCCACGAGCAGTACTTC.

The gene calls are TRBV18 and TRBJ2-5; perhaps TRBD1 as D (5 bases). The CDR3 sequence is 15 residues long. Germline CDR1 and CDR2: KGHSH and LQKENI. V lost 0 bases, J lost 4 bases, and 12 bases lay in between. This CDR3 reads CASSPPRGIGETQYF. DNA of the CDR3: TGTGCCAGCTCACCACCAAGGGGAATAGGAGAGACCCAGTACTTC.

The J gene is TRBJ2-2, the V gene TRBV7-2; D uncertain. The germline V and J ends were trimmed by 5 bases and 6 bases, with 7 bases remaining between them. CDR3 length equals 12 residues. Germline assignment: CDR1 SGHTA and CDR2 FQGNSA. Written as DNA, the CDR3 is TGTGCCAGCAGCCCCCCGGCCGGGGAGCTGTTTTTT. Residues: CASSPPAGELFF.

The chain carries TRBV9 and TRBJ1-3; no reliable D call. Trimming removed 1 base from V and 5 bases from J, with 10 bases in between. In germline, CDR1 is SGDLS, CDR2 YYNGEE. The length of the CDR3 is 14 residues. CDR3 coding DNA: TGTGCCAGCAGCGTAAGTGGAGAGAGAAACACCATATATTTT. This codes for CASSVSGERNTIYF.

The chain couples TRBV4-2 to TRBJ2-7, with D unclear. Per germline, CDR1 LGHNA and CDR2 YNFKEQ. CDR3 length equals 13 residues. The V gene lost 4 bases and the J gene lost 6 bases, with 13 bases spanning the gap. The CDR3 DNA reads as TGTGCCAGCAGCCCCGGCGGCATTTCCGAGCAGTACTTC. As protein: CASSPGGISEQYF.

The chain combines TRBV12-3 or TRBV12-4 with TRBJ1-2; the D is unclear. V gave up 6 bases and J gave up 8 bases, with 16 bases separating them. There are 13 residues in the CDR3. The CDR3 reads CASSLLRGGGYTF. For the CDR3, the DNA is TGTGCCAGCAGCCTGTTACGGGGAGGAGGCTACACCTTC.

In nucleotides, the CDR3 is TGCGCCAGCAGCGGAGCCGGGACAGGGACCTACGAGCAGTACTTC. Protein: CASSGAGTGTYEQYF. The chain couples TRBV5-1 to TRBJ2-7; 9 nucleotides agree with TRBD1. Germline V gene data show CDR1 as SGHRS and CDR2 as YFSETQ. The junction had 7 bases not matched to a gene; V was cut back by 4 bases and J by 2 bases. The CDR3 has 15 amino acids.

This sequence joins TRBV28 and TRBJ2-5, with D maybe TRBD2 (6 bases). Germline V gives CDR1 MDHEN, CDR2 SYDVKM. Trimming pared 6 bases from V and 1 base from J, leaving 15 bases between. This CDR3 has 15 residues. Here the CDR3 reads CASRSGLPLQETQYF. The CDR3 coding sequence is TGTGCCAGCAGAAGCGGACTACCTCTCCAAGAGACCCAGTACTTC.

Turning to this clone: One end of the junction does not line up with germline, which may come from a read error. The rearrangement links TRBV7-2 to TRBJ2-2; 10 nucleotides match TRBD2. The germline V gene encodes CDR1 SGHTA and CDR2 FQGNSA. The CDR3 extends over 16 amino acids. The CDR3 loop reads CASSLAGASNTGELFF. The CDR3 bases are TGTGCCAGCAGCCTAGCGGGGGCTTCAAACACCGGGGAGCTGTTTTTT.

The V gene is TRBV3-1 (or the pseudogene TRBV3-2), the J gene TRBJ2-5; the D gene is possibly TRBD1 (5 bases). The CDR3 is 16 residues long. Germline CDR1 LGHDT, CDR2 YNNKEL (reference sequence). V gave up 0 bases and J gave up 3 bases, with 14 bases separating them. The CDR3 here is CASSQDAAGRKETQYF. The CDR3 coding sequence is TGTGCCAGCAGCCAAGATGCGGCAGGGCGAAAAGAGACCCAGTACTTC.

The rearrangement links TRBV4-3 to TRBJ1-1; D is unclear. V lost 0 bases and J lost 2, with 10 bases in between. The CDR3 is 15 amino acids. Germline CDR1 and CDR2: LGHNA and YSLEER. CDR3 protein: CASSQDWAVNTEAFF. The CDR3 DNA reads TGCGCCAGCAGCCAAGATTGGGCTGTAAACACTGAAGCTTTCTTT.

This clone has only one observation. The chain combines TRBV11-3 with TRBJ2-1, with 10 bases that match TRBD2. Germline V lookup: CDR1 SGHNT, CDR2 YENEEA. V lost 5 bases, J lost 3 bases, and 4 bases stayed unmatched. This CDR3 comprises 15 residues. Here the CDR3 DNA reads TGTGCCAGCAGCCTAGCGGGAGAGTACTACAATGAGCAGTTCTTC. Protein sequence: CASSLAGEYYNEQFF.

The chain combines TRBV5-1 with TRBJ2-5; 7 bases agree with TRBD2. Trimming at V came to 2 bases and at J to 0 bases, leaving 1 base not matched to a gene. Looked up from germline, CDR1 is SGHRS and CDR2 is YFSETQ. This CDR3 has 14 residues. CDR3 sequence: CASSFGGDQETQYF. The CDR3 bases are TGCGCCAGCAGCTTTGGGGGGGACCAAGAGACCCAGTACTTC.

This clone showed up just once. The CDR3 region has the DNA TGTGCCAGCAGTCCTAGGGGGAATCAGCCCCAGCATTTT. Translation gives CASSPRGNQPQHF. V usage is TRBV6-6 and J usage is TRBJ1-5; possible D gene TRBD1, 6 bases. CDR1 and CDR2 (germline): MNHNY, SVGAGI (reference sequence). Trimming cost V 5 bases and J 4 bases, with 9 bases left between them. The CDR3 is made up of 13 amino acids.